This TCR beta chain was obtained from a study of blood T cells in healthy people across ages. CDR3 length: 14 residues. CDR1 is DFQATT, CDR2 SNEGSKA, per germline (reference sequence). Trimming removed 5 bases at V and 4 bases at J, with 16 bases between. A second PCR, run for roughly 7 to 12 cycles, used a sample-barcoded 5' primer plus a J-beta primer mix. Via MiXCR, TCRdb re-called the 5' RACE reads, giving one row per CDR3 protein. The sample holds 650,000 to 800,000 distinct CDR3 sequences, around 42% seen once. Study findings and constraints: Diversity of TCR beta per million T cells declined in a roughly linear way with age.

A word on this clonotype: Antigen specificity is unknown.

The origin of this receptor is a man between 60 and 75 years old in good health. This sequence joins TRBV20-1 and TRBJ2-3; D possibly matches TRBD1 or TRBD2 (5 bases each). Material: blood. The CDR3 sequence is CSARAGTLADTQYF. In DNA, the CDR3 is TGCAGTGCTCGTGCCGGGACGCTGGCAGATACGCAGTATTTT.